This TCR beta chain was sequenced for a study of PD-1 blockade in classical Hodgkin lymphoma. Details on this clone: The antigen remains unidentified.

V was pared by 4 bases and J by 0 bases, with 15 bases between. Germline CDR1 is SQVTM and CDR2 is ANQGSEA. There are 16 residues in the CDR3. Study findings and constraints: By C4D1 there was a significant rise in CD4+ TCR diversity but not in CD8+ TCR diversity. When set against healthy donors, newly diagnosed patients were reported to show lower baseline TCR diversity.

Here immunoSEQ multiplex PCR was the method, and the copy in TCRdb shows in-frame clones only, minus some. Seen here are about 13,000 clones, 80% to 90% observed once, and the top ten hold 16%. Time point here: cycle 4 day 1 (C4D1), after 5 to 7 weeks of nivolumab. Relapses following autologous stem cell transplantation were seen in all patients, with brentuximab vedotin exposure varying. Patients had relapsed/refractory classical Hodgkin lymphoma with complete response, partial response or progressive disease as best response. The sample was peripheral blood mononuclear cells (PBMCs), taken before the fourth cycle of nivolumab. This chain uses TRBV29-1 with TRBJ2-2; TRBD1 might be the D (6 bases). This clonotype was obtained from a human donor with classical Hodgkin lymphoma. CDR3 coding DNA: TGCAGCGTTGTCGAAGACAGGTCTGCGAACACCGGGGAGCTGTTTTTT. Translating it yields CSVVEDRSANTGELFF.